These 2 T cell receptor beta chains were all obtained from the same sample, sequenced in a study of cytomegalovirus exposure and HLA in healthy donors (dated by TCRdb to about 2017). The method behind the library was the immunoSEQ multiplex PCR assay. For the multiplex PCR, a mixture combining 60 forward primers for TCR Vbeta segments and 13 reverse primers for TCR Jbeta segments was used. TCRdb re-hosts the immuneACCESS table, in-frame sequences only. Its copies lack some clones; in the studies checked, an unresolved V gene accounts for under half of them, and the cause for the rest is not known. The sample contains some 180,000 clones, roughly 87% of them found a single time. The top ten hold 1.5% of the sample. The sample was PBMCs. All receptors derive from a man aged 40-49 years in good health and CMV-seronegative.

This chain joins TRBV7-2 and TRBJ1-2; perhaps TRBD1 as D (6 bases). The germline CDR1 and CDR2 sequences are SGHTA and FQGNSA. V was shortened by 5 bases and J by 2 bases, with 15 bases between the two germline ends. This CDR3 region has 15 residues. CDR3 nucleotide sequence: TGTGCCAGCAGCAATACAGGGACCCCAAACTATGGCTACACCTTC. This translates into CASSNTGTPNYGYTF.

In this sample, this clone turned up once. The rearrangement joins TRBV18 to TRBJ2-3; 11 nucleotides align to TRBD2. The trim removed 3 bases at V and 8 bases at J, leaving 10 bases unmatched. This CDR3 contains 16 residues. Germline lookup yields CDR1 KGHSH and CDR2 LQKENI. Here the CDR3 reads CASSPGGTSGSTTQYF. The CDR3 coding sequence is TGTGCCAGCTCACCGGGGGGAACTAGCGGGAGTACTACGCAGTATTTT. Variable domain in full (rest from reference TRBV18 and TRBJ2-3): NAGVMQNPRHLVRRRGQEARLRCSPMKGHSHVYWYRQLPEEGLKFMVYLQKENIIDESGMPKERFSAEFPKEGPSILRIQQVVRGDSAAYFCASSPGGTSGSTTQYFGPGTRLTVL.